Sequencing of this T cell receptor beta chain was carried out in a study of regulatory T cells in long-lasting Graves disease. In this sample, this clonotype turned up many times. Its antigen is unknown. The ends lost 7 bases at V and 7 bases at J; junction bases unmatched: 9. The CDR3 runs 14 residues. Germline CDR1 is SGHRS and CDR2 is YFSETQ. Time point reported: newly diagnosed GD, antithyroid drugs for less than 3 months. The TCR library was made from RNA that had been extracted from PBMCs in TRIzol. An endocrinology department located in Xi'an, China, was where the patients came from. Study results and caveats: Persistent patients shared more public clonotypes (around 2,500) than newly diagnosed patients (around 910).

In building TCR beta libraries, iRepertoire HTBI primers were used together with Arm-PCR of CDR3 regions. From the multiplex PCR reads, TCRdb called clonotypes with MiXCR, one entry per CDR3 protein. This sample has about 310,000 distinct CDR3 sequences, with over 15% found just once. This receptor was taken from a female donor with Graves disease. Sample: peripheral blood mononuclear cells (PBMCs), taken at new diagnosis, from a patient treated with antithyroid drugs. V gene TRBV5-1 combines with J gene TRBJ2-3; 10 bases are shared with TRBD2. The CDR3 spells CASHESGRANTQYF. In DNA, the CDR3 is TGCGCCAGCCACGAAAGCGGGAGGGCCAATACGCAGTATTTT.